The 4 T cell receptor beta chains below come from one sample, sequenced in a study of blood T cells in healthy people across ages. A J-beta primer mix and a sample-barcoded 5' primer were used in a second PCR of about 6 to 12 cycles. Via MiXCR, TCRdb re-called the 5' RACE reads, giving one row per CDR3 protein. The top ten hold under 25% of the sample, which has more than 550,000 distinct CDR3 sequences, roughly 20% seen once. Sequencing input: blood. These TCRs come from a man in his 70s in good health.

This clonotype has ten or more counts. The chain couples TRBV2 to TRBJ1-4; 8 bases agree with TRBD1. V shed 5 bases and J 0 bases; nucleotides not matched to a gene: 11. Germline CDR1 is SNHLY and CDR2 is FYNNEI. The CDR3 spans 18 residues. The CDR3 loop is CASSQTGTGYATNEKLFF. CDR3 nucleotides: TGTGCCAGCAGTCAGACGGGGACAGGCTATGCAACTAATGAAAAACTGTTTTTT.

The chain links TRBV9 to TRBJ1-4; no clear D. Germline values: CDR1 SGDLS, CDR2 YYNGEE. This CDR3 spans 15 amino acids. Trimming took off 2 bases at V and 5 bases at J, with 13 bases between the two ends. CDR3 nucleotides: TGTGCCAGCAGCGTCTCGGACCGAATCAATGAAAAACTGTTTTTT. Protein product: CASSVSDRINEKLFF.

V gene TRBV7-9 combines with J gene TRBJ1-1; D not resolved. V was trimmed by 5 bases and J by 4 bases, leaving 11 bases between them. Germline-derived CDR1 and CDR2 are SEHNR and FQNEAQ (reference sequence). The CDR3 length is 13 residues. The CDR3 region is CASSPLPGTEAFF. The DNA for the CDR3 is TGTGCCAGCAGCCCTTTGCCGGGCACTGAAGCTTTCTTT.

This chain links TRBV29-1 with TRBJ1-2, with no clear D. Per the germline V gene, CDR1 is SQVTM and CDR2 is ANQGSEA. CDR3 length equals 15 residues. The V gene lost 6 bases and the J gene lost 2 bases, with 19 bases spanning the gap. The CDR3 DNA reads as TGCAGCGTACAACCACTCGAACTGGGAAACTATGGCTACACCTTC. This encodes CSVQPLELGNYGYTF. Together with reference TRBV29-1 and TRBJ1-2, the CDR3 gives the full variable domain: SAVISQKPSRDICQRGTSLTIQCQVDSQVTMMFWYRQQPGQSLTLIATANQGSEATYESGFVIDKFPISRPNLTFSTLTVSNMSPEDSSIYLCSVQPLELGNYGYTFGSGTRLTVV.